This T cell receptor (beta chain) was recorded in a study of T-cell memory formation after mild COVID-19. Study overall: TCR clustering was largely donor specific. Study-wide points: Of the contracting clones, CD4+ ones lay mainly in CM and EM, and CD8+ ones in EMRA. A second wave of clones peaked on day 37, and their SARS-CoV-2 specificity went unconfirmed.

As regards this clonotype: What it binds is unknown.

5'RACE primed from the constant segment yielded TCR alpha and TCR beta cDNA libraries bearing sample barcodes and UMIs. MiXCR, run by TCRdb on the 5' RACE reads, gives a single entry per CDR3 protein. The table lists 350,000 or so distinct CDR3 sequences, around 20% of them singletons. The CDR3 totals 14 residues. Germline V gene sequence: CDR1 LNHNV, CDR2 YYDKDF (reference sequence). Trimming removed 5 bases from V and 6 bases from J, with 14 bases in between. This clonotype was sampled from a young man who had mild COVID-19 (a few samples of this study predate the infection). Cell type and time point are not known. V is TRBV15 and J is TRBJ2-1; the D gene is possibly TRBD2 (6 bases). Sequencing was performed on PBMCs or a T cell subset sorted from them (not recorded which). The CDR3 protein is CATSSGTAFNEQFF. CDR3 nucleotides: TGTGCCACCAGCTCTGGGACTGCCTTCAATGAGCAGTTCTTC.